The next 17 T cell receptor beta chains were all read from a single sample in a study of graft-versus-host responses after intestinal transplantation. These receptors lack a known antigen. Only in-frame clones appear in the TCRdb table, and some are missing; sequencing was by immunoSEQ multiplex PCR. The data show approximately 60,000 clones, 90% to 95% seen once. The source was unstimulated CD8+ T cells sorted from spleen or lymph node cells, collected before transplant. The receptors originated from a human donor who was the organ donor for an intestinal transplant.

This clone turned up a few times. This sequence joins TRBV30 and TRBJ2-7, with a possible D match to TRBD1 (6 bases). The CDR3 spans 13 residues. CDR1 and CDR2 (germline): GTSNPN, SVGIG (reference sequence). The V end lost 2 bases, the J end lost 6 bases, and 14 bases lay between the germline ends. CDR3 in DNA: TGTGCCTGGAGTTGGTTTGGGGGCTGCGAGCAGTACTTC. As protein: CAWSWFGGCEQYF.

This clone appeared a single time. The rearrangement uses TRBV30 and TRBJ2-7; D might be TRBD2 (6 bases). There are 14 residues in the CDR3. V was cut by 1 base and J by 2 bases, with 12 bases left in between. Germline assignment: CDR1 GTSNPN and CDR2 SVGIG (reference sequence). CDR3 coding DNA: TGTGCCTGGAGTGGGGGGGAGACGACCTACGAGCAGTACTTC. Translation gives CAWSGGETTYEQYF.

The V and J genes are TRBV11-2 and TRBJ1-2, with no clear D. The germline V gene has CDR1 SGHAT and CDR2 FQNNGV. Deletions cut 5 bases from V and 7 bases from J, with 14 bases between. CDR3 size: 13 residues. CDR3 in amino acids: CASSAALGRGYTF. The CDR3 DNA reads TGTGCCAGCAGCGCGGCCCTAGGCCGTGGCTACACCTTC.

The chain links TRBV5-6 to TRBJ1-2, with D maybe TRBD1 (5 bases). Per germline, CDR1 SGHDT and CDR2 YYEEEE. Trimming stripped 0 bases from V and 4 bases from J, with 16 bases between. The CDR3 spans 16 residues. CDR3 loop: CASSLDLPRGSYGYTF. CDR3 DNA sequence: TGTGCCAGCAGCTTGGATCTCCCTAGGGGATCCTATGGCTACACCTTC.

The gene calls are TRBV27 and TRBJ1-2, with TRBD1 matching 7 bases. Germline V gives CDR1 MNHEY, CDR2 SMNVEV (reference sequence). Losses at the gene ends were 8 bases for V and 6 bases for J; bases not matched to a gene: 3. This CDR3 region has 11 residues. As DNA, the CDR3 is TGTGCCAGCCTAGGGACAGATGGCTACACCTTC. Translated, it gives CASLGTDGYTF.

This rearrangement joins TRBV28 to TRBJ2-7, with D possibly being TRBD1 (5 bases). The ends were cut back, 3 bases at V and 4 bases at J, with 10 bases in the middle. Germline CDR1 reads MDHEN; CDR2 reads SYDVKM. The CDR3 loop spans 13 amino acids. CDR3 region: CASSFSGLYEQYF. Written as DNA, the CDR3 is TGTGCCAGCAGTTTCTCAGGGTTGTACGAGCAGTACTTC.

V usage is TRBV4-2 and J usage is TRBJ1-3, with D hard to call. This CDR3 spans 16 amino acids. Trimming stripped 4 bases from V and 1 base from J, with 14 bases between. Germline lookup yields CDR1 LGHNA and CDR2 YNFKEQ. The CDR3 reads CASSRYEGGSGNTIYF. The CDR3, as DNA: TGTGCCAGCAGCCGATACGAAGGAGGATCTGGAAACACCATATATTTT.

The chain joins TRBV18 to TRBJ2-2; possible D gene TRBD1, 6 bases. Germline V CDR1 and CDR2: KGHSH, LQKENI. The CDR3 totals 15 residues. V was shortened by 3 bases and J by 0 bases, with 8 bases between the two germline ends. Here the CDR3 reads CASSPRTANTGELFF. In DNA form, the CDR3 reads TGTGCCAGCTCACCCCGGACAGCGAACACCGGGGAGCTGTTTTTT.

The chain employs TRBV5-4 and TRBJ2-1; 15 positions match TRBD2. The CDR3 extends over 14 amino acids. J gave up 4 bases and V 9 bases, and 2 bases lay outside the gene matches. CDR1 is SGHNT, CDR2 YYREEE, per germline (reference sequence). This CDR3 is CATGTSGRYNEQFF. As DNA, the CDR3 is TGTGCCACTGGGACTAGCGGGAGGTACAATGAGCAGTTCTTC.

This rearrangement joins TRBV28 to TRBJ2-7, with 11 positions matching TRBD1. The CDR3 runs 14 residues. Germline V gene data show CDR1 as MDHEN and CDR2 as SYDVKM. The V and J ends lost 2 bases and 7 bases, in that order; junction bases with no gene match: 4. CDR3 protein: CASSLSGTGGEQYF. The CDR3 nucleotides read TGTGCCAGCAGTTTAAGCGGGACAGGGGGGGAGCAGTACTTC.

The chain employs TRBV19 and TRBJ2-2; weak D call: TRBD1 (5 bases). The CDR3 is 13 residues long. Per germline, CDR1 LNHDA and CDR2 SQIVND (reference sequence). The CDR3 sequence: CAAGWGNTGELFF. The CDR3 DNA sequence: TGTGCGGCAGGGTGGGGGAACACCGGGGAGCTGTTTTTT.

The gene calls are TRBV28 and TRBJ1-4; D unclear. There are 18 residues in the CDR3. Trimming cost V 3 bases and J 1 base, with 18 bases left between them. Germline V gives CDR1 MDHEN, CDR2 SYDVKM. The CDR3 loop is CASSFLIPERGTNEKLFF. In DNA form, the CDR3 reads TGTGCCAGCAGTTTTCTTATACCGGAGCGTGGAACTAATGAAAAACTGTTTTTT.

V and J are TRBV7-9 and TRBJ1-4; D might be TRBD1 (5 bases). V dropped 4 bases and J dropped 8 bases, with 26 bases sitting between them. This CDR3 region has 18 residues. The V gene's germline CDR1 is SEHNR and CDR2 FQNEAQ (reference sequence). In DNA form, the CDR3 reads TGTGCCAGCAGCTCAAAAGCAGACACATTCGACAGATGGGAAAAACTGTTTTTT. Protein sequence: CASSSKADTFDRWEKLFF.

The chain employs TRBV2 and TRBJ2-4, with D perhaps TRBD2 (6 bases). Trimming cost V 4 bases and J 0 bases, with 16 bases left between them. Looked up from germline, CDR1 is SNHLY and CDR2 is FYNNEI. CDR3 length: 17 amino acids. CDR3 nucleotides: TGTGCCAGCAGTGGTGGCGGGGTGGGGCTAGCCAAAAACATTCAGTACTTC. This codes for CASSGGGVGLAKNIQYF.

V usage is TRBV11-2 and J usage is TRBJ2-7; possible D gene TRBD2, 5 bases. Germline CDR1 is SGHAT and CDR2 is FQNNGV. Trimming stripped 5 bases from V and 2 bases from J, with 10 bases between. There are 13 residues in the CDR3. The CDR3 DNA reads as TGTGCCAGCAGCCCGGCGGAGGCCTACGAGCAGTACTTC. It codes for CASSPAEAYEQYF.

The chain is built from TRBV6-5 and TRBJ1-1, with 9 bases identical to TRBD1. The CDR3 extends over 15 amino acids. The V and J ends lost 3 bases and 8 bases, in that order; junction bases with no gene match: 10. From germline, CDR1 is MNHEY and CDR2 SVGAGI. CDR3 nucleotides: TGTGCCAGCAGTTATTTGGGGACAGGGCTTGCCGAAGCTTTCTTT. Translating gives CASSYLGTGLAEAFF.

This rearrangement joins TRBV30 to TRBJ1-2; unclear D gene. Trimming removed 5 bases at V and 8 bases at J, with 9 bases between. Germline loops: CDR1 GTSNPN, CDR2 SVGIG (reference sequence). The length of the CDR3 is 10 residues. The CDR3 reads CAWRSLGYTF. The CDR3 nucleotides read TGTGCCTGGCGGAGCCTCGGCTACACCTTC.